One and the same sample provided the 27 T cell receptor beta chains below, sequenced in a study of blood T cell repertoires in COVID-19. The method was immunoSEQ multiplex PCR; TCRdb's version includes in-frame clones alone and lacks a portion of them. The table includes around 180,000 clones, 86% detected once. The specimen was peripheral blood. Receptors were obtained from a man between 65 and 80 years old with active or convalescent COVID-19.

The CDR3 here is CASSFGTLETQYF. The DNA for the CDR3 is TGTGCCAGCAGCTTCGGGACTCTGGAGACCCAGTACTTC. V and J are TRBV11-2 and TRBJ2-5; TRBD2 is a possible D gene (6 bases). Per the germline V gene, CDR1 is SGHAT and CDR2 is FQNNGV. V lost 3 bases, J lost 5 bases, and 10 bases lay in between. The CDR3 is made up of 13 amino acids.

In the case of this clone: A junction boundary mismatches the germline segment, possibly from a read error. The chain carries TRBV7-7 and TRBJ2-2, with 7 positions matching TRBD1. The V gene's germline CDR1 is SSHAT and CDR2 FNYEAQ (reference sequence). The CDR3 is 17 amino acids. CDR3 in amino acids: CASSNRQGGMFTGELFF. CDR3 DNA: TGTGCTAGCAGCAACCGACAAGGGGGCATGTTCACCGGGGAGCTGTTTTTT.

The chain is built from TRBV7-2 and TRBJ2-7; 8 nucleotides match TRBD2. The germline CDR1 and CDR2 sequences are SGHTA and FQGNSA. V trimming: 6 bases; J trimming: 0 bases; junction bases outside the gene matches: 10. The CDR3 is 16 amino acids. The DNA for the CDR3 is TGTGCCAGCAGGCGGACGGGAGGGACGAGCTCCTACGAGCAGTACTTC. Translated: CASRRTGGTSSYEQYF. The entire variable domain, with the rest obtained from reference TRBV7-2 and TRBJ2-7, is as follows: GAGVSQSPSNKVTEKGKDVELRCDPISGHTALYWYRQSLGQGLEFLIYFQGNSAPDKSGLPSDRFSAERTGGSVSTLTIQRTQQEDSAVYLCASRRTGGTSSYEQYFGPGTRLTVT.

V is TRBV7-2 and J is TRBJ1-2; no clear D gene. The germline V gene has CDR1 SGHTA and CDR2 FQGNSA. This CDR3 region has 14 residues. V was trimmed by 1 base and J by 3 bases, leaving 9 bases between them. CDR3 nucleotide sequence: TGTGCCAGCAGCTTAGAAGCTGAATACTATGGCTACACCTTC. The encoded protein is CASSLEAEYYGYTF. Full variable domain (missing parts from reference TRBV7-2 and TRBJ1-2): GAGVSQSPSNKVTEKGKDVELRCDPISGHTALYWYRQSLGQGLEFLIYFQGNSAPDKSGLPSDRFSAERTGGSVSTLTIQRTQQEDSAVYLCASSLEAEYYGYTFGSGTRLTVV.

The rearrangement links TRBV27 to TRBJ2-3; possible D gene TRBD1, 5 bases. V lost 5 bases, J lost 5 bases, and 8 bases lay in between. The V gene's germline CDR1 is MNHEY and CDR2 SMNVEV (reference sequence). This CDR3 has 12 amino acids. The CDR3 sequence is CASSARGDTQYF. The CDR3 bases are TGTGCCAGCAGTGCTAGGGGAGATACGCAGTATTTT.

This clone is a singleton in its sample. This rearrangement joins TRBV6-2 or TRBV6-3 to TRBJ2-1, with TRBD2 matching 14 bases. J gave up 5 bases and V 2 bases, and 5 bases lay outside the gene matches. Germline V gene lookup returns CDR1 MNHEY and CDR2 SVGEGT. The CDR3 covers 17 residues. Here the CDR3 DNA reads TGTGCCAGCAGTTACCGGACTAGCGGGAGGTTCGACAATGAGCAGTTCTTC. It specifies CASSYRTSGRFDNEQFF.

The gene calls are TRBV18 and TRBJ2-1; D may be TRBD1 (6 bases). Germline values: CDR1 KGHSH, CDR2 LQKENI. This CDR3 is 13 amino acids long. The V end lost 4 bases, the J end lost 7 bases, and 11 bases lay between the germline ends. The CDR3 loop reads CASSQQTGNEQFF. The DNA for the CDR3 is TGTGCCAGCTCACAACAAACAGGGAATGAGCAGTTCTTC.

The table lists this clone with a few counts. The gene calls are TRBV27 and TRBJ2-1, with D uncertain. Germline values: CDR1 MNHEY, CDR2 SMNVEV (reference sequence). The CDR3 is made up of 16 amino acids. The V end lost 5 bases, the J end lost 5 bases, and 19 bases lay between the germline ends. The CDR3 DNA is TGTGCCAGCAGTCGATCCGATCCGCGGCAAGACAATGAGCAGTTCTTC. Residues: CASSRSDPRQDNEQFF.

This clone was detected once. The chain recombines TRBV5-6 with TRBJ1-6; D not resolved. The CDR3 consists of 16 residues. Germline V lookup: CDR1 SGHDT, CDR2 YYEEEE. Trimming cost V 4 bases and J 4 bases, with 15 bases left between them. The CDR3 sequence: CASSIISVRYNSPLHF. In DNA, the CDR3 is TGTGCCAGCAGCATCATAAGTGTGCGATATAATTCACCCCTCCACTTT.

The chain couples TRBV5-1 to TRBJ1-6; 9 bases map to TRBD1. CDR1 is SGHRS and CDR2 is YFSETQ in the germline V gene. The J segment lost 1 base and the V segment lost 7 bases, leaving 12 bases of the junction unmatched. CDR3 length: 18 amino acids. CDR3 nucleotide sequence: TGCGCCAGCCACAAAGGGACAGGGTCGGTATCCTATAATTCACCCCTCCACTTT. It yields the protein CASHKGTGSVSYNSPLHF.

This rearrangement joins TRBV10-2 to TRBJ1-1, with unresolved D. CDR3 length: 14 residues. V lost 2 bases, J lost 5 bases, and 12 bases lay in between. Germline CDR1 reads WSHSY; CDR2 reads SAAADI. The CDR3 DNA reads TGCGCCAGCAGTGAGGGGTTTAGAGGGACTGAAGCTTTCTTT. As protein: CASSEGFRGTEAFF.

This chain links TRBV28 with TRBJ1-5, with TRBD1 matching 8 bases. V lost 9 bases to trimming and J lost 4 bases; unmatched junction nucleotides: 2. CDR1 MDHEN and CDR2 SYDVKM come from the germline V gene. The CDR3 length is 12 residues. The CDR3 DNA reads as TGTGCCAGTTACAGGGGGAATCAGCCCCAGCATTTT. Translation: CASYRGNQPQHF.

This clone occurred once. The chain is built from TRBV2 and TRBJ1-5; 12 bases line up with TRBD1. There are 21 residues in the CDR3. V lost 3 bases, J lost 1 base, and 16 bases stayed unmatched. The germline V gene encodes CDR1 SNHLY and CDR2 FYNNEI. In DNA, the CDR3 is TGTGCCAGCAGTGAGCTGCTACTGGGGGGGACAGGGGGCCCGAGCAATCAGCCCCAGCATTTT. Protein product: CASSELLLGGTGGPSNQPQHF.

Details on this clone: Other DNA sequences of this sample code for an identical CDR3. The chain joins TRBV19 to TRBJ2-1; 13 nucleotides match TRBD2. V was pared by 4 bases and J by 7 bases, with 4 bases of the junction left unmatched. The CDR3 is 15 amino acids. Germline V gene lookup returns CDR1 LNHDA and CDR2 SQIVND (reference sequence). The CDR3 nucleotides read TGTGCCAGTAGTACCGGACTAGCGGGAGTGAATGAGCAGTTCTTC. Protein product: CASSTGLAGVNEQFF. The complete variable domain, with remaining parts taken from reference TRBV19 and TRBJ2-1, reads DGGITQSPKYLFRKEGQNVTLSCEQNLNHDAMYWYRQDPGQGLRLIYYSQIVNDFQKGDIAEGYSVSREKKESFPLTVTSAQKNPTAFYLCASSTGLAGVNEQFFGPGTRLTVL.

The chain joins TRBV5-1 to TRBJ2-3; tentatively, D is TRBD2 (5 bases). V was clipped by 5 bases and J by 0 bases, with 16 bases between them. The CDR3 consists of 16 residues. Germline V lookup: CDR1 SGHRS, CDR2 YFSETQ. The CDR3 DNA reads TGCGCCAGCAGTTCCGGCACTAGGCCGAGCACAGATACGCAGTATTTT. Amino acids: CASSSGTRPSTDTQYF.

This chain connects TRBV7-8 to TRBJ2-7; 7 nucleotides line up with TRBD1. This CDR3 contains 16 residues. Germline V lookup: CDR1 SGHVS, CDR2 FQNEAQ. After removal of 5 bases from V and 5 bases from J, the junction contained 15 bases not matched to a gene. The DNA of the CDR3 is TGTGCCAGCAGCCAAGGACAGGCGCTCTCCCCCCACGAGCAGTACTTC. Protein sequence: CASSQGQALSPHEQYF.

V usage is TRBV6-5 and J usage is TRBJ1-4, with D uncertain. Germline V gene data show CDR1 as MNHEY and CDR2 as SVGAGI. The CDR3 has 14 amino acids. Trimming removed 0 bases from V and 8 bases from J, with 10 bases in between. The CDR3 DNA reads as TGTGCCAGCAGTTACTCAGCGGTGGCGGAAAAACTGTTTTTT. Amino acid sequence: CASSYSAVAEKLFF.

The chain uses TRBV11-3 and TRBJ1-6; D remains unclear. This CDR3 contains 13 residues. The V gene's germline CDR1 is SGHNT and CDR2 YENEEA. Between the trimmed V and J ends, which lost 6 bases and 9 bases, there was a span of 12 bases. The DNA of the CDR3 is TGTGCCAGCAGTTTAAACGAGGGTTCACCCCTCCACTTT. This codes for CASSLNEGSPLHF. Complete variable domain (other parts from reference TRBV11-3 and TRBJ1-6): EAGVVQSPRYKIIEKKQPVAFWCNPISGHNTLYWYLQNLGQGPELLIRYENEEAVDDSQLPKDRFSAERLKGVDSTLKIQPAELGDSAVYLCASSLNEGSPLHFGNGTRLTVT.

This chain joins TRBV5-1 and TRBJ1-4; TRBD1 matches 7 bases. Looked up from germline, CDR1 is SGHRS and CDR2 is YFSETQ. The V segment lost 5 bases and the J segment 5 bases; nucleotides outside the gene matches: 3. The CDR3 extends over 13 amino acids. The CDR3: CASRTGLNEKLFF. The CDR3 bases are TGCGCCAGCAGGACAGGGCTGAATGAAAAACTGTTTTTT.

V and J are TRBV28 and TRBJ1-2; 8 bases are shared with TRBD1. Germline lookup yields CDR1 MDHEN and CDR2 SYDVKM. The CDR3 is 16 residues long. V trimming: 1 base; J trimming: 3 bases; junction bases outside the gene matches: 7. CDR3 nucleotide sequence: TGTGCCAGCAGTTTATTTGGACAGGGAATTGACTATGGCTACACCTTC. Translation: CASSLFGQGIDYGYTF.

V is TRBV18 and J is TRBJ1-5, with 7 nucleotides matching TRBD1. CDR3 length equals 15 residues. The V gene end was trimmed by 3 bases and the J gene end by 6 bases; junction bases not matched to a gene: 8. Germline V gene sequence: CDR1 KGHSH, CDR2 LQKENI. For the CDR3, the DNA is TGTGCCAGCTCACCGGTTACAGGGGAGACTCAGCCCCAGCATTTT. It translates to CASSPVTGETQPQHF.

The rearrangement uses TRBV15 and TRBJ1-1, with D possibly TRBD1 on 6 matching bases. With 3 bases removed from V and 2 bases from J, the gap between germline ends came to 19 bases. The CDR3 spans 17 residues. Looked up from germline, CDR1 is LNHNV and CDR2 is YYDKDF (reference sequence). In DNA, the CDR3 is TGTGCCACCAGCAGGGAATCTCCGGGACAAGAAAACACTGAAGCTTTCTTT. This translates into CATSRESPGQENTEAFF.

This clone has a handful of counts. The chain employs TRBV19 and TRBJ2-1; 8 positions agree with TRBD2. V lost 7 bases to trimming and J lost 0 bases; unmatched junction nucleotides: 11. Germline-derived CDR1 and CDR2 are LNHDA and SQIVND (reference sequence). This CDR3 spans 17 amino acids. The CDR3 loop reads CASKRVSGSISYNEQFF. CDR3 nucleotides: TGTGCCAGTAAGCGCGTCAGCGGGAGTATCTCCTACAATGAGCAGTTCTTC.

The V call is TRBV3-1 (or the pseudogene TRBV3-2), the J call TRBJ1-6; D is uncertain. The V gene lost 4 bases and the J gene lost 15 bases, with 22 bases spanning the gap. Germline CDR1 reads LGHDT; CDR2 reads YNNKEL (reference sequence). The CDR3 loop spans 15 amino acids. CDR3 sequence reads: CASSLLAEGQIRLHF. CDR3 nucleotide sequence: TGTGCCAGCAGCCTTCTAGCCGAGGGTCAGATTCGCCTCCACTTT.

The chain employs TRBV28 and TRBJ1-1, with unresolved D. The V and J ends lost 7 bases and 6 bases respectively, with 15 bases between them. The germline gives CDR1 MDHEN, CDR2 SYDVKM. The length of the CDR3 is 13 residues. CDR3 sequence: CASITLGRAEAFF. The CDR3 region has the DNA TGTGCCAGCATCACACTCGGGAGAGCTGAAGCTTTCTTT.

V is TRBV29-1 and J is TRBJ1-1; D unclear. Trimming left V 5 bases short and J 0 bases short, with 16 bases between. Germline loops: CDR1 SQVTM, CDR2 ANQGSEA. The CDR3 is 15 residues long. The CDR3 loop reads CSVTPSGRVNTEAFF. The CDR3 DNA follows: TGCAGCGTTACCCCCTCCGGGAGGGTGAACACTGAAGCTTTCTTT.

V gene TRBV7-6 combines with J gene TRBJ2-3, with 8 bases fitting TRBD1. V gave up 4 bases and J gave up 1 base; unmatched junction bases: 4. The CDR3 consists of 15 residues. Germline V CDR1 and CDR2: SGHVS, FNYEAQ. The CDR3 sequence is CASSSMDRGTDTQYF. CDR3 coding DNA: TGTGCCAGCAGCTCCATGGACAGGGGCACAGATACGCAGTATTTT.